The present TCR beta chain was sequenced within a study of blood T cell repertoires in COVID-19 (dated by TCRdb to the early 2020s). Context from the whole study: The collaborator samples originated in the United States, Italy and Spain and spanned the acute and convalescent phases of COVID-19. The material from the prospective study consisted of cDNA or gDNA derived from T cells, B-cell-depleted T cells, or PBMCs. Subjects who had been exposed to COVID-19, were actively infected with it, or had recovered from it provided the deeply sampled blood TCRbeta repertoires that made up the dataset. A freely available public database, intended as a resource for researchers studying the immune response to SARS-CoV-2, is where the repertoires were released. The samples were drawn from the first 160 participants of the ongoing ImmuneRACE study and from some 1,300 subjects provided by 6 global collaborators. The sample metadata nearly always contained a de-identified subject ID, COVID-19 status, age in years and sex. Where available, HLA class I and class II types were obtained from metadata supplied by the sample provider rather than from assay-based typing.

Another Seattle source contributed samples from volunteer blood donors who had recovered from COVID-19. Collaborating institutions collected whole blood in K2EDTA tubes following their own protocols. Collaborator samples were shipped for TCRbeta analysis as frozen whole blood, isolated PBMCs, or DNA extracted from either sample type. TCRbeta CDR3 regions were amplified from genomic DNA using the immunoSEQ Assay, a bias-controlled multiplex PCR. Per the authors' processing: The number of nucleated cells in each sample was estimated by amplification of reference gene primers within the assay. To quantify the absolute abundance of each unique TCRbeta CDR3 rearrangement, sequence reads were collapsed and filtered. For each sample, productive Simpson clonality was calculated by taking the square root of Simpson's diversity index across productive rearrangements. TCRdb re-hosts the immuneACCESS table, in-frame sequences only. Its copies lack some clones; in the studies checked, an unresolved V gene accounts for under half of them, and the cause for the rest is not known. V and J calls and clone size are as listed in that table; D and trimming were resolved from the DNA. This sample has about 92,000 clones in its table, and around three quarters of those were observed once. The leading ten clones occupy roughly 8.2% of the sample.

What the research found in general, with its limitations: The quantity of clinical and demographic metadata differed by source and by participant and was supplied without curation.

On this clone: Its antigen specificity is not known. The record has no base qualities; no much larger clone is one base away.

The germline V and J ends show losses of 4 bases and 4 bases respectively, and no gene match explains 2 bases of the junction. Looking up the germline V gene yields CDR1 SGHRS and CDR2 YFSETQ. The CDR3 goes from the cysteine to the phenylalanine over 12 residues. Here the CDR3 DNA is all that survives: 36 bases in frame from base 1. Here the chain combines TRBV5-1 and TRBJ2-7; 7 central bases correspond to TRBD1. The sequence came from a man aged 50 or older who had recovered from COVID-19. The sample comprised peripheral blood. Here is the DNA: TGCGCCAGCAGCACAGGGGCATACGAGCAGTACTTC. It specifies CASSTGAYEQYF.